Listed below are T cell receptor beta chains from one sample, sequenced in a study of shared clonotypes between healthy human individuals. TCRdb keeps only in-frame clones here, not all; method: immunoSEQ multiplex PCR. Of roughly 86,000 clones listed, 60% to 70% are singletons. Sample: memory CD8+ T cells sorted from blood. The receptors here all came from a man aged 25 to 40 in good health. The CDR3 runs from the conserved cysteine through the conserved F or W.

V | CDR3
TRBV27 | CASSKGHPYGYTF
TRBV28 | CASCYGTGNNEQFF
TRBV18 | CASSQKDSLAKNIQYF
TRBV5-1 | CASSLDAKTGTETQYF
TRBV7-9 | CASSLTGLDNEQFF
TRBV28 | CASSIYYGYTF
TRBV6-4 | CASSDSTSGSSTQYF
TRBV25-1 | CASSEGADTQYF
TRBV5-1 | CASSLNEYQPQHF
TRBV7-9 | CASRGGLANTGELFF
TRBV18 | CASSPNWRENEKLFF
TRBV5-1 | CASKPTGTSGMNTGELFF
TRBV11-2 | CASSRGGLNTEAFF